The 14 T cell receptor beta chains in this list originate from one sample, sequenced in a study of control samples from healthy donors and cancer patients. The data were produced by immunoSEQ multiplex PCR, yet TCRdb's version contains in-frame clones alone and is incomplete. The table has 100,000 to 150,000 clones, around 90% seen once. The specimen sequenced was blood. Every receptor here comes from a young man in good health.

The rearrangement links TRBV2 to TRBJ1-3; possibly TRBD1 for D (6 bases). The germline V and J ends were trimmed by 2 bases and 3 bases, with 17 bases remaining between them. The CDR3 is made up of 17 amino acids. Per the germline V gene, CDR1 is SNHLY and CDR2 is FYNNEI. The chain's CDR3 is CASSERSLGGGGNTIYF. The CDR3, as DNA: TGTGCCAGCAGTGAAAGAAGTTTGGGAGGGGGTGGAAACACCATATATTTT.

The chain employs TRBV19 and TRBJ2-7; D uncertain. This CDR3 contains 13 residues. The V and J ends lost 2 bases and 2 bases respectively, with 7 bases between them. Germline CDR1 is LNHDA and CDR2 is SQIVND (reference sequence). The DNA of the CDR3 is TGTGCCAGTAGTATAAACAGCCCCTACGAGCAGTACTTC. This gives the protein CASSINSPYEQYF.

The CDR3 DNA reads as TGTGCTGGGGGACTTGACTTGGACAGGGTCCCAGATACGCAGTATTTT. This translates into CAGGLDLDRVPDTQYF. V gene TRBV30 combines with J gene TRBJ2-3, with 8 bases lining up with TRBD1. Germline loops: CDR1 GTSNPN, CDR2 SVGIG (reference sequence). This CDR3 spans 16 amino acids.

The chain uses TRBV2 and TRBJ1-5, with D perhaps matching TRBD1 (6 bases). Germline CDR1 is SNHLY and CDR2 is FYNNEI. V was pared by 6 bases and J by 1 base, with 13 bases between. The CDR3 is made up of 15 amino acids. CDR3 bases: TGTGCCAGCAGCGATCCAGGGGCAAGCAATCAGCCCCAGCATTTT. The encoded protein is CASSDPGASNQPQHF. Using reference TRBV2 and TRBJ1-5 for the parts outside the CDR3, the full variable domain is EPEVTQTPSHQVTQMGQEVILRCVPISNHLYFYWYRQILGQKVEFLVSFYNNEISEKSEIFDDQFSVERPDGSNFTLKIRSTKLEDSAMYFCASSDPGASNQPQHFGDGTRLSIL.

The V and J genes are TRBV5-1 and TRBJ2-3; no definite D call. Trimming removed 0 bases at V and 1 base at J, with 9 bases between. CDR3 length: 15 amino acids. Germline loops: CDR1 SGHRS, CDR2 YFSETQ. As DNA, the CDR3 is TGCGCCAGCAGCTTGGCGAACCTGGGCACAGATACGCAGTATTTT. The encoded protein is CASSLANLGTDTQYF.

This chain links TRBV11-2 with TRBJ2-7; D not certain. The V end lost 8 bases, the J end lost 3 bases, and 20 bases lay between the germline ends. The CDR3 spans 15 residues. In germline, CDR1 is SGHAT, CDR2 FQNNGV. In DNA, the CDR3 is TGTGCCAGCCCCAATTTCCCCGCGGTCGGCTACGAGCAGTACTTC. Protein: CASPNFPAVGYEQYF.

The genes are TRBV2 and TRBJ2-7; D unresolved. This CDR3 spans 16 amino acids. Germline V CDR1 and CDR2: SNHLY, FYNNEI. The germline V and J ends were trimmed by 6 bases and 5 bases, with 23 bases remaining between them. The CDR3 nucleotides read TGTGCCAGCAGGCCCTTAATGGAAAGCCCACCACACGAGCAGTACTTC. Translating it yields CASRPLMESPPHEQYF.

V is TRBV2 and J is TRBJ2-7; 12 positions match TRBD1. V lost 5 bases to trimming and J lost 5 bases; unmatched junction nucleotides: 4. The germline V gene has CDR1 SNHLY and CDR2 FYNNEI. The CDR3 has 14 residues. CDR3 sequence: CASSWDRGQNEQYF. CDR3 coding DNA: TGTGCCAGCAGTTGGGACAGGGGGCAAAACGAGCAGTACTTC.

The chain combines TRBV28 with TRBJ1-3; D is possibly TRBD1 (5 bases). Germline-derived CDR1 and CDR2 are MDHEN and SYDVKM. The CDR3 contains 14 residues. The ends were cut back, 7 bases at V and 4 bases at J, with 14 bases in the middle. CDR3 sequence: CASNDEGPGNTIYF. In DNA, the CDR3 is TGTGCCAGCAATGACGAGGGGCCAGGAAACACCATATATTTT.

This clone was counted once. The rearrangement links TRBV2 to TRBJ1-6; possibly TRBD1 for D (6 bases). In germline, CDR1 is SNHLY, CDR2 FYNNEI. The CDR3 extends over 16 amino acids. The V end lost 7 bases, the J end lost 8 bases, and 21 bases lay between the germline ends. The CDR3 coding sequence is TGTGCCAGCAACTCTCGGGGGGCGCAGGGGTATTCACCCCTCCACTTT. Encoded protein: CASNSRGAQGYSPLHF.

CDR3 bases: TGCAGCGTTGAAGATCAAGACACAAGCTCCTACAATGAGCAGTTCTTC. Amino acids: CSVEDQDTSSYNEQFF. The chain carries TRBV29-1 and TRBJ2-1; D gene uncertain. Trimming cost V 0 bases and J 0 bases, with 12 bases left between them. The CDR3 consists of 16 residues. Germline assignment: CDR1 SQVTM and CDR2 ANQGSEA.

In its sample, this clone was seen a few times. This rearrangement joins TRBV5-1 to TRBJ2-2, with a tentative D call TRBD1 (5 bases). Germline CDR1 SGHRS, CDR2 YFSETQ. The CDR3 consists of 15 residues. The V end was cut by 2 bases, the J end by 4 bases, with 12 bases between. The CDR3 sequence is CASSFQGEGTGELFF. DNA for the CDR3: TGCGCCAGCAGCTTTCAAGGGGAAGGCACCGGGGAGCTGTTTTTT.

The CDR3: CASSLAPSAETQYF. The CDR3 nucleotides are TGTGCCAGCAGCTTAGCACCTAGCGCGGAGACCCAGTACTTC. The chain recombines TRBV11-3 with TRBJ2-5; maybe TRBD2 (6 bases). CDR3 size: 14 residues. The V gene's germline CDR1 is SGHNT and CDR2 YENEEA. Trimming removed 1 base at V and 5 bases at J, with 11 bases between.

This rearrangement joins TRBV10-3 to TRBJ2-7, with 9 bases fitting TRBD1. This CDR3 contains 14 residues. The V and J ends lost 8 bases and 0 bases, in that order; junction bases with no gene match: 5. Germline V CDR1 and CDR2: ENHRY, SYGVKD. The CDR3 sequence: CAIRTGEGSYEQYF. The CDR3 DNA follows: TGTGCCATCCGGACAGGGGAGGGCTCCTACGAGCAGTACTTC.